This TCR beta chain stems from a study of cytomegalovirus exposure and HLA in healthy donors. Turning to the study itself: Samples from HLA-typed donors yielded about 85 million unique TCRs in an early data release.

On this clone itself: Its antigen is unidentified.

Study-level findings and limits: Serostatus for CMV was the only available immune exposure information.

60 Vbeta and 13 Jbeta primers were used in PCR. The data were produced by immunoSEQ multiplex PCR, yet TCRdb's version contains in-frame clones alone and is incomplete. The sample lists approximately 160,000 clones; around 78% were seen once. The V and J ends lost 0 bases and 5 bases respectively, with 13 bases between them. The length of the CDR3 is 14 residues. Germline V CDR1 and CDR2: SQVTM, ANQGSEA. The source of this sequence is a woman in her 40s in good health and CMV-seronegative. The sequencing sample was made of PBMCs. The V and J genes are TRBV29-1 and TRBJ1-2; the D gene is possibly TRBD1 (5 bases). CDR3: CSVEESAGGYGYTF. The DNA of the CDR3 is TGCAGCGTTGAAGAGTCGGCGGGGGGGTATGGCTACACCTTC. The full variable domain, with the rest looked up from reference TRBV29-1 and TRBJ1-2, is SAVISQKPSRDICQRGTSLTIQCQVDSQVTMMFWYRQQPGQSLTLIATANQGSEATYESGFVIDKFPISRPNLTFSTLTVSNMSPEDSSIYLCSVEESAGGYGYTFGSGTRLTVV.